This TCR beta chain was sequenced in a study of blood T cell repertoires in COVID-19. About the study: The study drew acute and convalescent COVID-19 samples from the United States, Italy and Spain. T cells, B-cell-depleted T cells, or PBMCs provided the cDNA or gDNA that served as material.

Trimming left V 0 bases short and J 5 bases short, with 17 bases between. The CDR3 is 16 amino acids. CDR1 and CDR2 (germline): SGDLS, YYNGEE. As originally analysed: Amplification of reference gene primers was used by the study to estimate nucleated cell counts. This table comes from immunoSEQ multiplex PCR, and its TCRdb copy is limited to in-frame clones, with some not included. V and J calls and clone size are as listed in that table; D and trimming were resolved from the DNA. The sample records 140,000 or so clones, about 80% being singletons. The J gene is TRBJ1-2, the V gene TRBV9; D call uncertain. The origin of this receptor is a man in his 70s who had recovered from COVID-19. Input material: peripheral blood. In DNA form, the CDR3 reads TGTGCCAGCAGCGTAGCACTGGCGGGAGGGAATTATGGCTACACCTTC. This gives the protein CASSVALAGGNYGYTF.